The T cell receptor beta chain described here comes from a study of OX40 agonist ivuxolimab in advanced cancers. Study-wide background: Every 2 weeks, patients got intravenous ivuxolimab at one of six dose levels (0.01-10 mg/kg). Whole-study findings and limits: More expanded clones were found, on average, in CD8+ than in CD4+ T cells. By week 6 at 0.1 to 3.0 mg/kg, blood CD4+ and CD8+ T cells had expanded clonally.

The table came from immunoSEQ multiplex PCR; TCRdb's copy has only in-frame clones and leaves some out. The table records about 70,000 clones, approximately 86% of them present only once. The V gene's germline CDR1 is GTSNPN and CDR2 SVGIG (reference sequence). This CDR3 has 12 residues. Trimming took 0 bases from V and 4 from J, leaving 6 bases between them. Note on this clone: Its antigen is unidentified.

The source was CD4+ or CD8+ T cells sorted from blood, collected in a trial of the OX40 agonist ivuxolimab. The source is an adult with an advanced solid tumor such as melanoma, head and neck, liver or kidney cancer. V and J are TRBV30 and TRBJ1-2; weak D call: TRBD1 (6 bases). The CDR3 protein is CAWSVGGYGYTF. CDR3 in DNA: TGTGCCTGGAGTGTAGGGGGCTATGGCTACACCTTC.